A selection of T cell receptor beta chains follows, all from one sample in a study of shared clonotypes between healthy human individuals. Repertoires were generated with immunoSEQ multiplex PCR, while TCRdb's copy carries only in-frame clones and drops some. Among 2 million to 2.5 million clones, around 95% were seen once, and the ten largest hold approximately 0.13%. The source material was naive CD4+ T cells sorted from blood. These receptor sequences come from a young man in good health. Each CDR3 is given with its conserved first and last residue. Fields, in order: V gene, J gene, clone size, D gene, CDR3 protein, CDR3 DNA. A D gene is named only where the DNA matches it firmly. Clone size, where shown, is once, few, many, or a class for clones that have expanded.

TRBV15	TRBJ1-2	NA	TRBD1	CATSADTGTATAYGYTF	TGTGCCACCAGCGCAGACACGGGGACAGCCACTGCCTATGGCTACACCTTC
TRBV5-4	TRBJ2-3	NA	NA	CASSLGGAGSDTQYF	TGTGCCAGCAGCTTGGGGGGGGCCGGGAGCGATACGCAGTATTTT
TRBV25-1	TRBJ2-1	NA	NA	CASSESRGGGEQFF	TGTGCCAGCAGTGAATCTAGGGGGGGCGGTGAGCAGTTCTTC
TRBV4-1	TRBJ1-3	NA	NA	CASSPWVGEGRNTIYF	TGCGCCAGCAGCCCCTGGGTGGGGGAGGGACGGAACACCATATATTTT
TRBV5-1	TRBJ1-4	once	TRBD1	CASSLGGQGGEKLFF	TGCGCCAGCAGCTTGGGTGGACAGGGTGGAGAAAAACTGTTTTTT
TRBV10-2	TRBJ1-2	NA	TRBD1	CASSEPGTGGYGYTF	TGCGCCAGCAGTGAGCCGGGGACAGGGGGCTATGGCTACACCTTC
TRBV7-2	TRBJ2-7	NA	TRBD2	CASSVRTPLAGGPYEQYF	TGTGCCAGCAGCGTGCGGACACCACTAGCGGGAGGGCCCTACGAGCAGTACTTC
TRBV19	TRBJ1-1	NA	NA	CASSIGQLNTEAFF	TGTGCCAGTAGTATCGGCCAGTTGAACACTGAAGCTTTCTTT
TRBV2	TRBJ2-3	NA	NA	CASRVEFSTDTQYF	TGTGCCAGCCGAGTGGAGTTCAGCACAGATACGCAGTATTTT
TRBV6-5	TRBJ2-1	NA	NA	CASSYFIASNEQFF	TGTGCCAGCAGTTACTTTATCGCCTCCAATGAGCAGTTCTTC
TRBV2	TRBJ2-1	NA	TRBD2	CASSGREGIEQFF	TGTGCCAGCAGTGGGCGGGAGGGGATTGAGCAGTTCTTC
TRBV2	TRBJ2-7	NA	NA	CASFRVSEQYF	TGTGCCAGCTTTCGGGTCAGCGAGCAGTACTTC
TRBV6-5	TRBJ1-2	NA	TRBD1	CASSYPGQGARGYTF	TGTGCCAGCAGCTACCCGGGACAGGGGGCAAGAGGCTACACCTTC
TRBV6-6	TRBJ1-5	once	TRBD1	CASSYPGQGGQPQHF	TGTGCCAGCAGTTACCCCGGACAGGGGGGTCAGCCCCAGCATTTT
TRBV5-1	TRBJ2-5	once	TRBD1	CASSLKGGAGETQYF	TGCGCCAGCAGCTTGAAAGGGGGCGCGGGAGAGACCCAGTACTTC
TRBV6-5	TRBJ2-3	NA	TRBD1	CASRPGQLADTQYF	TGTGCCAGCAGGCCGGGACAGCTGGCAGATACGCAGTATTTT
TRBV5-1	TRBJ2-3	NA	NA	CASRGASGSTDTQYF	TGCGCCAGCAGGGGGGCTAGCGGCAGCACAGATACGCAGTATTTT
TRBV6-5	TRBJ1-2	NA	TRBD1	CASSATGLAPNGYTF	TGTGCCAGCAGCGCGACAGGGCTGGCCCCCAATGGCTACACCTTC
TRBV2	TRBJ1-5	NA	NA	CASSEAVGNQPQHF	TGTGCCAGCAGTGAAGCCGTCGGTAATCAGCCCCAGCATTTT
TRBV18	TRBJ2-6	NA	NA	CASSPVVPSYSGANVLTF	TGTGCCAGCTCACCAGTAGTCCCCAGCTACTCTGGGGCCAACGTCCTGACTTTC
TRBV10-3	TRBJ2-7	NA	TRBD2	CATGTSGRAYEQYF	TGTGCCACCGGGACTAGCGGGAGGGCCTACGAGCAGTACTTC
TRBV19	TRBJ2-2	NA	TRBD2	CATSIRAGGYTGELFF	TGTGCCACATCAATTCGCGCGGGAGGGTACACCGGGGAGCTGTTTTTT
TRBV6-1	TRBJ1-2	NA	NA	CASSSEPGGYTF	TGTGCCAGCAGTTCCGAACCAGGGGGCTACACCTTC
TRBV5-5	TRBJ2-3	once	NA	CASSTPGVDTQYF	TGTGCCAGCAGCACTCCAGGGGTAGATACGCAGTATTTT
TRBV5-1	TRBJ1-4	NA	NA	CASSLATLGDEKLFF	TGCGCCAGCAGCTTGGCAACCCTGGGGGATGAAAAACTGTTTTTT
TRBV5-1	TRBJ2-7	NA	NA	CASSLSAGSSYEQYF	TGCGCCAGCAGCTTGAGCGCAGGGAGCTCCTACGAGCAGTACTTC
TRBV11-2	TRBJ2-5	NA	TRBD2	CASSFLAGGLAETQYF	TGTGCCAGCAGCTTCCTAGCGGGAGGTTTGGCAGAGACCCAGTACTTC